This T cell receptor beta chain was observed in a study of blood T cell repertoires in COVID-19. Overall study context: There were acute and convalescent COVID-19 samples, and they came from the United States, Italy and Spain. The cDNA or gDNA used as material had been derived from T cells, B-cell-depleted T cells, or PBMCs.

In the source study's methods: Nucleated cell counts were estimated from reference gene primer amplification. Method: immunoSEQ multiplex PCR; TCRdb's copy keeps in-frame clones and lacks some. The DNA gave D and trimming, while V, J and clone size come from that table. In the table there are some 120,000 clones, about 84% of which are singletons. This receptor was obtained from a human donor in a cohort sampled during active COVID-19. Sequencing input: peripheral blood.

As DNA, the CDR3 is TGCGCCAGCAGAGTTGGGGACAGAAATTCACCCCTCCACTTT. Translated: CASRVGDRNSPLHF. The genes are TRBV10-2 and TRBJ1-6; 7 positions agree with TRBD1. Germline CDR1 WSHSY, CDR2 SAAADI. The CDR3 totals 14 residues. The V segment lost 6 bases and the J segment 7 bases; nucleotides outside the gene matches: 6.